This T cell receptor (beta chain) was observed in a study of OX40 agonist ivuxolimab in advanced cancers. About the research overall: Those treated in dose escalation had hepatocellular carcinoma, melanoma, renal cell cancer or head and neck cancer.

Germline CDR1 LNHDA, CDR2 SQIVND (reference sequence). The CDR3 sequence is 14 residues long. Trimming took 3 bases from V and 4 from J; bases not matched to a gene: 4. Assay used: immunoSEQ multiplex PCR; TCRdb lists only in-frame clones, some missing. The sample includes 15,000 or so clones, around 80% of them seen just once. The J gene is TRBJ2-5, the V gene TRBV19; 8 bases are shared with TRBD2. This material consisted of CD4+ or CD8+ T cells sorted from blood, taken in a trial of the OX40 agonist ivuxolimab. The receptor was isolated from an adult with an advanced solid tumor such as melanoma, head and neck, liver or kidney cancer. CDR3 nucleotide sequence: TGTGCCAGTAGTATCAAAGCGGGAGTAGAGACCCAGTACTTC. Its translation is CASSIKAGVETQYF. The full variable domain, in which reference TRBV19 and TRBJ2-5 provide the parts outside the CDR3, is DGGITQSPKYLFRKEGQNVTLSCEQNLNHDAMYWYRQDPGQGLRLIYYSQIVNDFQKGDIAEGYSVSREKKESFPLTVTSAQKNPTAFYLCASSIKAGVETQYFGPGTRLLVL.